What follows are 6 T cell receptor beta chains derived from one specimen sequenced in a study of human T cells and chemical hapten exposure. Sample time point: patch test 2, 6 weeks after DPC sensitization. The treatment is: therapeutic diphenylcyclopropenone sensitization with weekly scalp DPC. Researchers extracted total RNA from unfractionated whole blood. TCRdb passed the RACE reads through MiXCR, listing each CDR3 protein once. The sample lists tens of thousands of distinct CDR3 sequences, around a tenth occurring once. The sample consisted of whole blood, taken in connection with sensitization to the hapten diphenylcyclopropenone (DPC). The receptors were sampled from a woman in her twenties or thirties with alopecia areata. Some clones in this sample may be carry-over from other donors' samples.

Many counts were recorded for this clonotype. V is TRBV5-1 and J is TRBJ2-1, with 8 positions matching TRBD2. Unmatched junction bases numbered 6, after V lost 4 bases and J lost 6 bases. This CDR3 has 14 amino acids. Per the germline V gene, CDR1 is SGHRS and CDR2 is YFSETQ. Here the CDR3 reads CASSEGLGGNEQFF. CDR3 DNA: TGCGCCAGCAGCGAGGGACTAGGCGGCAATGAGCAGTTCTTC.

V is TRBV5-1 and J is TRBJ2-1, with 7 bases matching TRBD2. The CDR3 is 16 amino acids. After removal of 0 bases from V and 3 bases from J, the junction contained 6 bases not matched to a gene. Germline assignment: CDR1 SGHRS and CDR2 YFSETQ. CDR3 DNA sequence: TGCGCCAGCAGCTTGGATGCGGGGGTTTACTACAATGAGCAGTTCTTC. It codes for CASSLDAGVYYNEQFF.

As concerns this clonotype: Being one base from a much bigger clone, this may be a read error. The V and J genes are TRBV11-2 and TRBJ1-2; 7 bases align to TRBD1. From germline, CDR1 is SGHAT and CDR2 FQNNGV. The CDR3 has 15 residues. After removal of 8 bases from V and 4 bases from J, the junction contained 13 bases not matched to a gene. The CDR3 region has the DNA TGTGCCAGCGGCCGACGGGGACAGATTTCCTATGGCTACACCTTC. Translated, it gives CASGRRGQISYGYTF.

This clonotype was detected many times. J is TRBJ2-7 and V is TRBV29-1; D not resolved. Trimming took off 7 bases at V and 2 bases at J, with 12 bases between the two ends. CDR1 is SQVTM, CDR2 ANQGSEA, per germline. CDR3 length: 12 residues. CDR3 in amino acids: CSGRVSTYEQYF. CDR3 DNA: TGCAGCGGCCGGGTTTCGACCTACGAGCAGTACTTC.

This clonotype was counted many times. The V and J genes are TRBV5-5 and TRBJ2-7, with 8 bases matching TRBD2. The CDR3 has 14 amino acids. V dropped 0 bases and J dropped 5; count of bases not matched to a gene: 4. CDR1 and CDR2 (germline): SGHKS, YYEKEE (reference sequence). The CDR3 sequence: CASSLVGGEDEQYF. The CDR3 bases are TGTGCCAGCAGCTTGGTCGGGGGGGAGGACGAGCAGTACTTC.

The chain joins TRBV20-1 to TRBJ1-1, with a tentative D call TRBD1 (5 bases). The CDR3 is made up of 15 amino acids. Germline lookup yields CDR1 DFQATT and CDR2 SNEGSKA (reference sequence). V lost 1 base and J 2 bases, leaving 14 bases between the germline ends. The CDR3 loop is CSARAGLRGNTEAFF. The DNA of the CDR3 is TGCAGTGCTAGAGCGGGGTTAAGGGGTAACACTGAAGCTTTCTTT.